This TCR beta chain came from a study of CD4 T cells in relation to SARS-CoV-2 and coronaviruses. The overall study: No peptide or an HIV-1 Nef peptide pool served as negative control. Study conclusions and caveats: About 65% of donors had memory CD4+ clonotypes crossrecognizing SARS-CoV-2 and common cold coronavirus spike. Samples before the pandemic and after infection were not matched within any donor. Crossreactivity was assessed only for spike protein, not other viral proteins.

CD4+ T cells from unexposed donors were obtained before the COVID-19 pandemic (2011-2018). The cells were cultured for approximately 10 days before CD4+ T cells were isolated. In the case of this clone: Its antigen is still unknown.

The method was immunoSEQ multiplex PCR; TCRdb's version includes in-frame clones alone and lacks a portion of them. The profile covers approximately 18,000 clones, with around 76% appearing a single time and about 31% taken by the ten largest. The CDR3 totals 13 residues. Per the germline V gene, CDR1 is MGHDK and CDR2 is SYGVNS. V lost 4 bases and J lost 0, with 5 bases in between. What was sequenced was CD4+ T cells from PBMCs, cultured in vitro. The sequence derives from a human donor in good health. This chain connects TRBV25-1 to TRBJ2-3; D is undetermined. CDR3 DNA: TGTGCCAGCAGTGTAACTAGCACAGATACGCAGTATTTT. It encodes CASSVTSTDTQYF. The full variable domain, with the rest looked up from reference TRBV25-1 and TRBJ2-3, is EADIYQTPRYLVIGTGKKITLECSQTMGHDKMYWYQQDPGMELHLIHYSYGVNSTEKGDLSSESTVSRIRTEHFPLTLESARPSHTSQYLCASSVTSTDTQYFGPGTRLTVL.